These 20 T cell receptor beta chains share one sample of origin, sequenced in a study of T cells in women clearing cervical HPV infection. Here immunoSEQ multiplex PCR was the method, and the copy in TCRdb shows in-frame clones only, minus some. The sample has fewer than 30,000 clones. Sequencing was performed on blood buffy coat. These receptors originate from a woman aged 18 to 75 with a cervical HPV16 infection that either progressed to CIN3+ or cleared (not recorded which).

Of note for this clone: The read halts 3 residues ahead of the CDR3 end, with the missing end drawn from the germline J gene. The chain combines TRBV12-3 or TRBV12-4 with TRBJ1-1; D may be TRBD1 (5 bases). The CDR3 spans 13 residues. V lost 5 bases and J lost 3, with 10 bases in between. Partial CDR3 DNA: TGTGCCAGCAGTCTGGACACCTACACTGAA. Residues: CASSLDTYTE. The whole CDR3 region reads CASSLDTYTEAFF.

To note about this clone: The read finishes 3 residues shy of the CDR3 end, and the germline J gene is used to complete it. The chain uses TRBV30 and TRBJ2-5, with 8 bases identical to TRBD1. This CDR3 contains 15 residues. Germline values: CDR1 GTSNPN, CDR2 SVGIG (reference sequence). With V trimmed by 4 bases and J by 6 bases, 13 bases remained unmatched. CDR3 sequence: CAWNDGQGASQTQYF. The CDR3 DNA, read in part, is TGTGCCTGGAATGACGGGCAGGGGGCTTCGCAGACC.

Remarks on this clone: The CDR3 end falls 3 residues outside the read, so it is completed with the germline J gene. The genes are TRBV28 and TRBJ2-4, with a possible D match to TRBD1 (6 bases). Germline CDR1 and CDR2: MDHEN and SYDVKM. This CDR3 spans 16 amino acids. CDR3: CASSLPSPGQQETQYF. Incomplete CDR3 DNA: TGTGCCAGCAGTTTACCTTCCCCGGGACAACAAGAGACT.

With respect to this clone: The read ends 3 residues early relative to the CDR3; the germline J gene fills the gap. The gene calls are TRBV18 and TRBJ2-1, with TRBD1 matching over 7 bases. The CDR3 totals 16 residues. The germline V gene has CDR1 KGHSH and CDR2 LQKENI. The junction had 8 bases not matched to a gene; V was cut back by 3 bases and J by 3 bases. CDR3 DNA, as far as it was read: TGTGCCAGCTCACCCTCAGAAGGGGGCCACTACAATGAG. It codes for CASSPSEGGHYNE. The full CDR3 sequence reads CASSPSEGGHYNEQFF.

Comment on this clone: Sequencing ends 3 residues short of the CDR3 end; the germline J gene provides the rest. V gene TRBV5-6 combines with J gene TRBJ2-1; D gene uncertain. This CDR3 region has 14 residues. Looked up from germline, CDR1 is SGHDT and CDR2 is YYEEEE. V dropped 0 bases and J dropped 7 bases, with 11 bases sitting between them. The CDR3 DNA, read in part, is TGTGCCAGCAGCTTGGTTCAGAATCCGAATGAG. This sequence encodes CASSLVQNPNE. The entire CDR3 is CASSLVQNPNEQFF.

Concerning this clone itself: The read halts 3 residues ahead of the CDR3 end, with the missing end drawn from the germline J gene. The V call is TRBV6-1, the J call TRBJ2-5; 8 nucleotides align to TRBD1. This CDR3 is 15 amino acids long. V lost 2 bases and J lost 3; bases outside the gene matches: 5. The germline gives CDR1 MNHNS, CDR2 SASEGT. The CDR3 loop is CASSESDRGEETQYF. CDR3 DNA (partial): TGTGCCAGCAGTGAAAGCGACAGGGGTGAAGAGACC.

In the case of this clone: The read stops 3 residues short of the end of the CDR3; the missing end is completed from the germline J gene. V and J are TRBV18 and TRBJ2-3; D remains ambiguous. Germline V gene lookup returns CDR1 KGHSH and CDR2 LQKENI. The CDR3 extends over 13 amino acids. V was trimmed by 0 bases and J by 2 bases, leaving 3 bases between them. The CDR3 region is CASSPPATDTQYF. The DNA read from the CDR3 is TGTGCCAGCTCACCACCGGCCACAGATACG.

As regards this clone: The read ends 3 residues early relative to the CDR3; the germline J gene fills the gap. V usage is TRBV20-1 and J usage is TRBJ2-7, with TRBD1 identical over 7 bases. Unmatched junction bases numbered 12, after V lost 6 bases and J lost 4 bases. The length of the CDR3 is 14 residues. Germline lookup yields CDR1 DFQATT and CDR2 SNEGSKA (reference sequence). The CDR3 region is CSARGRQGLYEQYF. The covered CDR3 bases are TGCAGTGCCCGCGGCCGACAGGGTTTATACGAG.

For this clone: The read finishes 3 residues shy of the CDR3 end, and the germline J gene is used to complete it. The gene calls are TRBV2 and TRBJ2-2; D is ambiguous. The CDR3 consists of 14 residues. V shed 3 bases and J shed 10 bases, with 15 bases lying between them. The germline CDR1 and CDR2 sequences are SNHLY and FYNNEI. Incomplete CDR3 DNA: TGTGCCAGCAGTGAGGCCCCCATCTCCGAGGAG. It is translated as CASSEAPISEE. The entire CDR3 protein is CASSEAPISEELFF.

In regard to this clone: The sequenced fragment ends 3 residues before the CDR3 boundary, so the rest is inferred from the germline J gene. This chain links TRBV28 with TRBJ2-1, with TRBD1 matching 11 bases. The CDR3 is 15 residues long. Looked up from germline, CDR1 is MDHEN and CDR2 is SYDVKM. Trimming removed 3 bases from V and 9 bases from J; junction bases left unmatched: 7. The CDR3 DNA, read in part, is TGTGCCAGCAGTTTTACCGGGACAGGGGGTCTTGAG. Translation: CASSFTGTGGLE. The CDR3 in its entirety is CASSFTGTGGLEQFF.

With regard to this clone: Read data end 3 residues before the CDR3 end; the end is taken from the germline J gene. The chain employs TRBV5-1 and TRBJ1-1; no firm D call. Germline assignment: CDR1 SGHRS and CDR2 YFSETQ. The CDR3 consists of 13 residues. Here the CDR3 reads CASSLGPGAGAFF. Partial CDR3 DNA: TGCGCCAGCAGCTTGGGACCGGGCGCGGGA.

With regard to this clone: The CDR3 extends 3 residues past the end of the read, so its final part is completed from the germline J gene. The genes are TRBV2 and TRBJ2-1; D is uncertain. Germline values: CDR1 SNHLY, CDR2 FYNNEI. The length of the CDR3 is 11 residues. Trimming cost V 4 bases and J 7 bases, with 5 bases left between them. The CDR3 loop reads CASSVLNEQFF. The covered CDR3 bases are TGTGCCAGCAGTGTATTAAATGAG.

A note on this clone: The read terminates 3 residues before the CDR3 end, so the remaining end is supplied by the germline J gene. The J gene is TRBJ1-4, the V gene TRBV20-1; 9 bases align to TRBD1. CDR3 length equals 12 residues. Germline V gene sequence: CDR1 DFQATT, CDR2 SNEGSKA (reference sequence). Here the CDR3 reads CSAWDRDGKLFF. The CDR3 DNA, read in part, is TGCAGTGCTTGGGACAGGGATGGGAAA.

A note on this clone: The CDR3 goes on 3 residues after the read ends, and that part is filled in from the germline J gene. The gene calls are TRBV5-1 and TRBJ1-4; maybe TRBD1 (6 bases). The CDR3 has 17 amino acids. The V and J ends lost 4 bases and 0 bases respectively, with 16 bases between them. The V gene's germline CDR1 is SGHRS and CDR2 YFSETQ. The part of the CDR3 DNA that was read is TGCGCCAGCAGCCTAAGAACGAGGGACACAACTAATGAAAAA. Translation: CASSLRTRDTTNEK. The entire CDR3 protein is CASSLRTRDTTNEKLFF.

The CDR3 loop is CASSLASTGSSGELFF. CDR3 DNA, as far as it was read: TGTGCCAGCAGTTTAGCGAGTACAGGCTCATCCGGGGAG. The rearrangement links TRBV12-3 or TRBV12-4 to TRBJ2-2, with D maybe TRBD1 (5 bases). The sequenced fragment ends 3 residues before the CDR3 boundary, so the rest is inferred from the germline J gene. There are 16 residues in the CDR3. The ends were cut back, 0 bases at V and 6 bases at J, with 14 bases in the middle.

Notes on this clone: The sequence runs out 3 residues before the end of the CDR3; the remainder is reconstructed from the germline J gene. The rearrangement uses TRBV19 and TRBJ1-2; D unresolved. Trimming removed 8 bases from V and 4 bases from J, with 14 bases in between. Germline CDR1 reads LNHDA; CDR2 reads SQIVND (reference sequence). The CDR3 loop spans 13 amino acids. CDR3 DNA (partial): TGTGCCAGTCTCCAAGGACGGGGCTATGGC. As protein: CASLQGRGYG. The complete CDR3 protein is CASLQGRGYGYTF.

In regard to this clone: The DNA ends 3 residues before the CDR3 does, and the rest of the CDR3 is filled in from the germline J gene. The chain carries TRBV19 and TRBJ1-1; no clear D. CDR1 and CDR2 from the germline V gene are LNHDA and SQIVND (reference sequence). V lost 5 bases, J lost 3 bases, and 10 bases lay in between. The CDR3 covers 13 residues. CDR3 DNA (partial): TGTGCCAGTAGTCCAGGATTCTACACTGAA. It is translated as CASSPGFYTE. The CDR3 reads in full as CASSPGFYTEAFF.

Regarding this clone: The sequence runs out 3 residues before the end of the CDR3; the remainder is reconstructed from the germline J gene. The rearrangement joins TRBV5-4 to TRBJ2-5; perhaps TRBD2 as D (5 bases). Germline V gives CDR1 SGHNT, CDR2 YYREEE (reference sequence). This CDR3 spans 14 amino acids. Trimming cost V 0 bases and J 5 bases, with 11 bases left between them. CDR3 DNA, as far as it was read: TGTGCCAGCAGCTTGGAACGGGGTCGGGAGACC. This codes for CASSLERGRET. The complete CDR3 reads CASSLERGRETQYF. Filled out from reference TRBV5-4 and TRBJ2-5, the complete variable domain reads ETGVTQSPTHLIKTRGQQVTLRCSSQSGHNTVSWYQQALGQGPQFIFQYYREEENGRGNFPPRFSGLQFPNYSSELNVNALELDDSALYLCASSLERGRETQYFGPGTRLLVL.

On this clone itself: The CDR3 end is not reached by the read, which stops 3 residues before it; the germline J gene fills it in. V is TRBV6-2 or TRBV6-3 and J is TRBJ1-2; a possible D gene is TRBD1 (5 bases). The CDR3 spans 14 residues. Germline CDR1 is MNHEY and CDR2 is SVGEGT. With 2 bases removed from V and 5 bases from J, the gap between germline ends came to 12 bases. CDR3 sequence reads: CASSYEEGDYGYTF. Partial CDR3 DNA: TGTGCCAGCAGTTACGAAGAAGGGGATTATGGC.

Concerning this clone itself: Read data end 3 residues before the CDR3 end; the end is taken from the germline J gene. The genes are TRBV2 and TRBJ1-2; 7 positions agree with TRBD1. Germline-derived CDR1 and CDR2 are SNHLY and FYNNEI. Losses at the gene ends were 4 bases for V and 3 bases for J; bases not matched to a gene: 5. The CDR3 totals 14 residues. The CDR3 reads CASSGQGRHYGYTF. The sequenced part of the CDR3 DNA is TGTGCCAGCAGTGGACAGGGTCGACACTATGGC.